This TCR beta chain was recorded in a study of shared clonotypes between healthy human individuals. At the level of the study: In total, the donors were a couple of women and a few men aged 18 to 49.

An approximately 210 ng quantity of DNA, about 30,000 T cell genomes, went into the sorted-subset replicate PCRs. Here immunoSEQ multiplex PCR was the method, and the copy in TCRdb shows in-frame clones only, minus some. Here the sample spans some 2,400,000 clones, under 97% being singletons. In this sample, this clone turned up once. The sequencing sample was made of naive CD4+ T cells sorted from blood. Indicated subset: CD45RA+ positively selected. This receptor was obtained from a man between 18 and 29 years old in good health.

The CDR3 DNA sequence: TGTGCCAGCAGTAACATCAGGAGCACAGATACGCAGTATTTT. It codes for CASSNIRSTDTQYF. The chain links TRBV7-2 to TRBJ2-3; D ambiguous. The germline gives CDR1 SGHTA, CDR2 FQGNSA. Trimming stripped 6 bases from V and 0 bases from J, with 10 bases between. This CDR3 comprises 14 residues.